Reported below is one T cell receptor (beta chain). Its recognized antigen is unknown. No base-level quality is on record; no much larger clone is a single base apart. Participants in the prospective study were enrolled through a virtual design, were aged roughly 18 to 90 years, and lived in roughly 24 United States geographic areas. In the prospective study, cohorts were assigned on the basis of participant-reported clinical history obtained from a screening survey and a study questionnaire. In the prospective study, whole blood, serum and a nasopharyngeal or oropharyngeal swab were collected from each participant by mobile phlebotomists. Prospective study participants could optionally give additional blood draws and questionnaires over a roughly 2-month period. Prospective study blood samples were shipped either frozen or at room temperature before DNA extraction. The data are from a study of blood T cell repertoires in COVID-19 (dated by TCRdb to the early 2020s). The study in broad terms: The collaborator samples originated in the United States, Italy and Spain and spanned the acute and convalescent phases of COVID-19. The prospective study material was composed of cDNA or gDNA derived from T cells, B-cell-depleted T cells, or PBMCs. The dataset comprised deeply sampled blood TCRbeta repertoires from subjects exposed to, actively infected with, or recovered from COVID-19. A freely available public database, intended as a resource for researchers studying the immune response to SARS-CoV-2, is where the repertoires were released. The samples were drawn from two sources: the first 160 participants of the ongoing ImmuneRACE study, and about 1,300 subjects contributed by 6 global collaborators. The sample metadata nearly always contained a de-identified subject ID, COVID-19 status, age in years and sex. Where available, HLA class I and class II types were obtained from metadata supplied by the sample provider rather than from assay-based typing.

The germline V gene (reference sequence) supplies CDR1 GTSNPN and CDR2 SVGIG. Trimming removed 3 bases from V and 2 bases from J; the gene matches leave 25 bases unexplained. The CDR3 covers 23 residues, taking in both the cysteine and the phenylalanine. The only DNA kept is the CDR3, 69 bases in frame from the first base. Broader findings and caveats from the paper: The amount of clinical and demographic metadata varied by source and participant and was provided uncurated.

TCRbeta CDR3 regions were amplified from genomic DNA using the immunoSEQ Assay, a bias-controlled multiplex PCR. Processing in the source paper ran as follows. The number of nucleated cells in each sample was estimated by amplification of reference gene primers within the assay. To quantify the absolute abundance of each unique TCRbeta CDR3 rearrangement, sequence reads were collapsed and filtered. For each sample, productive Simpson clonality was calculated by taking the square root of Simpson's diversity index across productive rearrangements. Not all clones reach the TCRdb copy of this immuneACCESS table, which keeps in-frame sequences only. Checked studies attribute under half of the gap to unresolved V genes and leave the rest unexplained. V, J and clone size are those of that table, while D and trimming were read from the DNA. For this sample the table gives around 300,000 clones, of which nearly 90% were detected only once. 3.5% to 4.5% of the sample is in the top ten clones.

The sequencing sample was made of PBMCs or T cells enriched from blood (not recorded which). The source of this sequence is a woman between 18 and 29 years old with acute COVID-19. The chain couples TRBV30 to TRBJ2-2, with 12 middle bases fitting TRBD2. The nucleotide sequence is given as TGTGCCTGGAGGCAGCAGGGCAACCTAGCGGGAGGGCCGGAGGCGGTAAACACCGGGGAGCTGTTTTTT. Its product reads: CAWRQQGNLAGGPEAVNTGELFF.